The entry below gives a single TCR beta chain sequence along with its context. Its antigen remains unidentified. The data were taken from a study of shared clonotypes between healthy human individuals. Findings and limits, study-wide: What naive subsets generally showed was a larger estimated richness than memory subsets showed.

Assay execution proceeded at the deep level. Profiling relied on immunoSEQ multiplex PCR, and the TCRdb table lists in-frame clones only, not all of them. The sample carries a few million clones, just over 90% recorded once. Germline V gives CDR1 SGHRS, CDR2 YFSETQ. This CDR3 contains 14 residues. Trimming at V came to 7 bases and at J to 5 bases, leaving 10 bases not matched to a gene. Input material: naive CD4+ T cells sorted from blood. Subset meaning: CD45RA+ positively selected. This sequence was found in a man aged 18-30 years in good health. The chain combines TRBV5-1 with TRBJ2-7; the match to TRBD1 covers 9 bases. CDR3 sequence (DNA): TGCGCCAGCGGGACCGGGACAGGGAGGGACGAGCAGTACTTC. This translates into CASGTGTGRDEQYF.